Detailed here is one TCR beta chain. Its antigen is unidentified. This sample stems from a study of brain T cells in children with intractable seizures. Profiled with immunoSEQ multiplex PCR; TCRdb holds only in-frame clones, not every one. The table lists approximately 60,000 clones, more than 95% of them singletons. Notes on the study in general: Patients' HCMV serostatus was unknown; virus specificity rests on CDR3 similarity alone. Pre- and post-surgery blood differed in depth, so pre-surgery absences may be undersampling.

Only cases whose brain tissue showed the highest T cell transcript signatures were sequenced. Patients received at least one anti-epileptic drug before surgery. This CDR3 contains 13 residues. Trimming removed 5 bases from V and 3 bases from J, with 11 bases in between. Germline-derived CDR1 and CDR2 are MNHEY and SVGEGT. The source of this sequence is a boy under three years old with focal cortical dysplasia and intractable seizures. The chain employs TRBV6-2 or TRBV6-3 and TRBJ2-7; tentatively, D is TRBD1 (5 bases). The source material was peripheral blood, sampled at surgery. The CDR3 here is CASSNRRGYEQYF. The CDR3, as DNA: TGTGCCAGCAGTAACCGTAGGGGCTACGAGCAGTACTTC.